These T cell receptor beta chains were read from a single sample in a study of blood T cell repertoires in COVID-19. Produced via immunoSEQ multiplex PCR; TCRdb's table is partial and in-frame only. The repertoire holds over 250,000 clones, with 86% as singletons. Input material: peripheral blood. The receptor source for this set is a woman in her 70s with COVID-19, enrolled during active disease. CDR3s include the opening cysteine and the closing phenylalanine or tryptophan. D genes are given only for firm matches. Not all rows give a size; the values are once, few, many and, for expanded clones, a class.

d_call	clone_size	v_call	j_call	cdr3_nt	cdr3_aa
.	.	TRBV14	TRBJ1-6	TGTGCCAGCAGCAGGGGGGGTTATTCACCCCTCCACTTT	CASSRGGYSPLHF
TRBD2	.	TRBV7-2	TRBJ2-5	TGTGCCAGCAGCTTAGTAGGGACTAGCGGGGGCCCGACCCAGTACTTC	CASSLVGTSGGPTQYF
TRBD1	.	TRBV10-3	TRBJ2-5	TGTGCCATCAGCGGACAGGGGGAAGAGACCCAGTACTTC	CAISGQGEETQYF
TRBD2	.	TRBV13	TRBJ2-2	TGTGCCAGCAGCCCCCTGGGCGCGGGGGGGCCCAGGGGGACCGGGGAGCTGTTTTTT	CASSPLGAGGPRGTGELFF
TRBD1	.	TRBV5-1	TRBJ1-6	TGCGCCAGCAGCTTGGCGGGACAGGGGAATTCACCCCTCCACTTT	CASSLAGQGNSPLHF
.	once	TRBV10-1	TRBJ2-5	TGCGCCAGCAGTGAGTCGGGCAGCCAAGAGACCCAGTACTTC	CASSESGSQETQYF
.	.	TRBV5-4	TRBJ1-4	TGTGCCAGCAGCGAGAGGGGCGCGGGAGAAGAAAAACTGTTTTTT	CASSERGAGEEKLFF
.	.	TRBV11-2	TRBJ1-1	TGTGCCAGCAGCTTAGATGCAGGGAACACTGAAGCTTTCTTT	CASSLDAGNTEAFF
TRBD2	once	TRBV5-4	TRBJ2-1	TGTGCCAGCAGCTTGGCCAGTCGCGGGGGGATCTACAATGAGCAGTTCTTC	CASSLASRGGIYNEQFF
.	once	TRBV11-2	TRBJ2-5	TGTGCCAGCAGAGAGCGAGACGAGACCCAGTACTTC	CASRERDETQYF
.	.	TRBV21-1	TRBJ1-5	TGTGCCAGCAGCAAACCCCCCCGGAGGGTGGGTCAGCCCCAGCATTTT	CASSKPPRRVGQPQHF
.	.	TRBV7-9	TRBJ2-3	TGTGCCAGCAGCTTAGCTAAGGAGGATACGCAGTATTTT	CASSLAKEDTQYF
.	.	TRBV27	TRBJ2-1	TGTGCCAGCAGTTTTCCAGGGTCCCATGAGCAGTTCTTC	CASSFPGSHEQFF
.	.	TRBV12-3/TRBV12-4	TRBJ1-2	TGTGCCAGCAGTCCGACAGAAAACTATGGCTACACCTTC	CASSPTENYGYTF
TRBD1	.	TRBV5-1	TRBJ2-7	TGCGCCAGCAGCCTGGACCGGGACAGCTACGAGCAGTACTTC	CASSLDRDSYEQYF
TRBD1	.	TRBV19	TRBJ2-1	TGTGCCAGTAGTATAGGGGACAGGGATTTCAATGAGCAGTTCTTC	CASSIGDRDFNEQFF